Shown below are 10 T cell receptor beta chains from a single sample sequenced in a study of identifying expanded T cells in peripheral blood. The data were produced by immunoSEQ multiplex PCR, yet TCRdb's version contains in-frame clones alone and is incomplete. The sample lists 100,000 to 150,000 clones, 65% to 90% occurring once. Sequenced material: blood. The receptors originated from a person aged 18-69 years in good health.

This clone was seen only a few times. This chain joins TRBV2 and TRBJ2-7; D is unclear. This CDR3 region has 15 residues. In germline, CDR1 is SNHLY, CDR2 FYNNEI. V was pared by 0 bases and J by 3 bases, with 12 bases between. The DNA of the CDR3 is TGTGCCAGCAGTGAAGCGGAAGATTATCGCTACGAGCAGTACTTC. This sequence encodes CASSEAEDYRYEQYF.

V usage is TRBV7-9 and J usage is TRBJ2-5, with D tentatively TRBD1 (6 bases). Trimming shortened V by 4 bases and J by 4 bases, and 13 bases separated the two germline ends. Germline V gene data show CDR1 as SEHNR and CDR2 as FQNEAQ (reference sequence). There are 14 residues in the CDR3. Here the CDR3 DNA reads TGTGCCAGCAGCTATTACAGGGAAAGAGAGACCCAGTACTTC. Its translation is CASSYYRERETQYF.

This rearrangement joins TRBV7-8 to TRBJ2-7; a weak D match, TRBD1 (5 bases). The CDR3 length is 14 residues. CDR1 is SGHVS and CDR2 is FQNEAQ in the germline V gene. Trimming removed 0 bases at V and 1 base at J, with 7 bases between. CDR3 region: CASSLARQSYEQYF. CDR3 coding DNA: TGTGCCAGCAGCTTAGCAAGACAGTCCTACGAGCAGTACTTC.

The chain couples TRBV29-1 to TRBJ1-2; D may be TRBD1 (5 bases). The CDR3 is made up of 15 amino acids. V dropped 7 bases and J dropped 6 bases, with 24 bases sitting between them. In germline, CDR1 is SQVTM, CDR2 ANQGSEA. In DNA, the CDR3 is TGCAGCGCCGAGGGGTTTTCGGCAGGGAGGAATGGCTACACCTTC. This translates into CSAEGFSAGRNGYTF.

The chain combines TRBV10-2 with TRBJ2-3; the D is unclear. V lost 6 bases, J lost 6 bases, and 4 bases lay in between. The CDR3 has 10 amino acids. From germline, CDR1 is WSHSY and CDR2 SAAADI. Written as DNA, the CDR3 is TGCGCCAGCAGGGAGGATACGCAGTATTTT. It specifies CASREDTQYF.

The chain employs TRBV28 and TRBJ2-2; 10 bases map to TRBD2. From germline, CDR1 is MDHEN and CDR2 SYDVKM. CDR3 length: 16 amino acids. The V segment lost 10 bases and the J segment 4 bases; nucleotides outside the gene matches: 12. The CDR3 DNA is TGTGCCACCGGAGGAGCGGGAGGGCGGCGCACCGGGGAGCTGTTTTTT. Translating gives CATGGAGGRRTGELFF.

The chain carries TRBV9 and TRBJ2-7; D is perhaps TRBD2 (6 bases). The germline gives CDR1 SGDLS, CDR2 YYNGEE. The V end lost 4 bases, the J end lost 3 bases, and 20 bases lay between the germline ends. The CDR3 runs 16 residues. This CDR3 is CASSNLPGRTIYEQYF. Written as DNA, the CDR3 is TGTGCCAGCAGCAATCTCCCGGGACGGACTATCTACGAGCAGTACTTC.

V gene TRBV5-1 combines with J gene TRBJ2-1, with D perhaps being TRBD1 or TRBD2 (5 bases each). CDR1 is SGHRS, CDR2 YFSETQ, per germline. V lost 4 bases to trimming and J lost 6 bases, with 8 bases between them. This CDR3 has 12 residues. This CDR3 reads CASSGTLNEQFF. CDR3 in DNA: TGCGCCAGCAGCGGGACGCTCAATGAGCAGTTCTTC.

The chain has TRBV7-9 and TRBJ2-7; tentatively, D is TRBD2 (5 bases). The CDR3 covers 15 residues. Trimming shortened V by 7 bases and J by 3 bases, and 19 bases separated the two germline ends. Germline CDR1 is SEHNR and CDR2 is FQNEAQ (reference sequence). CDR3 protein: CASTGSEVRFYEQYF. The CDR3 coding sequence is TGTGCCAGCACCGGGTCGGAGGTTCGTTTCTACGAGCAGTACTTC.

The chain combines TRBV2 with TRBJ2-7; 13 positions match TRBD2. In germline, CDR1 is SNHLY, CDR2 FYNNEI. The ends lost 6 bases at V and 3 bases at J; junction bases unmatched: 5. CDR3 size: 15 residues. CDR3 protein: CASRQTSGGNYEQYF. The CDR3 DNA sequence: TGTGCCAGCAGACAGACTAGCGGGGGGAACTACGAGCAGTACTTC.